A single sample gave rise to the 21 T cell receptor beta chains below, sequenced in a study of identifying expanded T cells in peripheral blood. Some clones are missing from TCRdb's copy, which holds only in-frame ones; the method was immunoSEQ multiplex PCR. Of approximately 75,000 clones in the sample, roughly nine tenths were seen once. The sample was blood. All receptors come from a person between 18 and 75 years old in good health.

This clone was detected only once. The gene calls are TRBV5-1 and TRBJ2-2; 8 bases map to TRBD2. CDR1 and CDR2 from the germline V gene are SGHRS and YFSETQ. There are 17 residues in the CDR3. Trimming removed 4 bases from V and 2 bases from J; junction bases left unmatched: 10. The CDR3 DNA is TGCGCCAGCAGCAAACCCGAGGTAGCGGGAAACACCGGGGAGCTGTTTTTT. It is translated as CASSKPEVAGNTGELFF.

The chain has TRBV7-2 and TRBJ2-7; 11 nucleotides match TRBD2. V gave up 3 bases and J gave up 7 bases; unmatched junction bases: 11. The germline V gene encodes CDR1 SGHTA and CDR2 FQGNSA. The CDR3 is made up of 16 amino acids. This chain's CDR3 is CASSLGTSGRSGEQYF. The CDR3 DNA is TGTGCCAGCAGCTTGGGTACTAGCGGGAGATCAGGGGAGCAGTACTTC.

This chain joins TRBV7-2 and TRBJ2-6; D is uncertain. The germline V and J ends were trimmed by 1 base and 2 bases, with 3 bases remaining between them. The germline V gene encodes CDR1 SGHTA and CDR2 FQGNSA. The CDR3 has 14 residues. The CDR3 region has the DNA TGTGCCAGCAGCTTAGAGCCTGGGGCCAACGTCCTGACTTTC. As protein: CASSLEPGANVLTF.

This chain connects TRBV7-2 to TRBJ2-1, with D unresolved. Per the germline V gene, CDR1 is SGHTA and CDR2 is FQGNSA. The CDR3 loop spans 13 amino acids. V was pared by 5 bases and J by 3 bases, with 8 bases between. The CDR3 DNA reads as TGTGCCAGCAGCCTCCGGGTCTACAATGAGCAGTTCTTC. This sequence encodes CASSLRVYNEQFF.

The V gene is TRBV28, the J gene TRBJ1-2, with D maybe TRBD1 (5 bases). Trimming took off 6 bases at V and 5 bases at J, with 16 bases between the two ends. Germline V CDR1 and CDR2: MDHEN, SYDVKM. The CDR3 runs 14 residues. The CDR3 spells CASRGTGTSYGYTF. The CDR3 DNA reads TGTGCCAGCAGGGGGACCGGAACCTCTTATGGCTACACCTTC.

The V and J genes are TRBV7-9 and TRBJ2-7; TRBD1 agrees at 7 bases. The V gene end was trimmed by 2 bases and the J gene end by 4 bases; junction bases not matched to a gene: 11. This CDR3 is built from 16 residues. Germline CDR1 is SEHNR and CDR2 is FQNEAQ (reference sequence). The CDR3 DNA sequence: TGTGCCAGCAGCTTACTTGCTGGGGACAGATCATACGAGCAGTACTTC. As protein: CASSLLAGDRSYEQYF.

The chain carries TRBV5-1 and TRBJ1-5; TRBD1 might be the D (6 bases). CDR3 length: 14 amino acids. Germline CDR1 reads SGHRS; CDR2 reads YFSETQ. V was pared by 2 bases and J by 2 bases, with 8 bases between. CDR3: CASSFEGGNQPQHF. The CDR3 bases are TGCGCCAGCAGCTTCGAGGGGGGCAATCAGCCCCAGCATTTT.

This chain connects TRBV2 to TRBJ2-7, with D unclear. The length of the CDR3 is 12 residues. V dropped 6 bases and J dropped 5 bases, with 11 bases sitting between them. Germline lookup yields CDR1 SNHLY and CDR2 FYNNEI. The CDR3 region has the DNA TGTGCCAGCAGGCAATCCGTCAACGAGCAGTACTTC. This gives the protein CASRQSVNEQYF.

V gene TRBV4-1 combines with J gene TRBJ2-1, with D possibly matching TRBD1 (6 bases). Germline values: CDR1 MGHRA, CDR2 YSYEKL. V shed 1 base and J shed 15 bases, with 16 bases lying between them. The CDR3 runs to 13 residues. The CDR3 region has the DNA TGCGCCAGCAGCCAAGGGAGAGGGCAGGGGCCGTTCTTC. Its translation is CASSQGRGQGPFF.

The chain links TRBV29-1 to TRBJ1-2, with 9 bases matching TRBD1. Trimming removed 3 bases from V and 0 bases from J; junction bases left unmatched: 14. CDR3 length equals 18 residues. Germline lookup yields CDR1 SQVTM and CDR2 ANQGSEA. The CDR3 region is CSVDSGGSGQGTNYGYTF. The CDR3 coding sequence is TGCAGCGTTGATAGTGGGGGTAGTGGACAGGGGACTAACTATGGCTACACCTTC.

This rearrangement joins TRBV2 to TRBJ1-1; possibly TRBD1 for D (5 bases). CDR1 and CDR2 from the germline V gene are SNHLY and FYNNEI. V lost 6 bases to trimming and J lost 4 bases, with 15 bases between them. There are 14 residues in the CDR3. Written as DNA, the CDR3 is TGTGCCAGCAGCCGGGACGCAAAAGGCACTGAAGCTTTCTTT. Residues: CASSRDAKGTEAFF.

The J gene is TRBJ2-6, the V gene TRBV19, with D possibly being TRBD1 (6 bases). The CDR3 covers 13 residues. CDR1 and CDR2 (germline): LNHDA, SQIVND (reference sequence). Trimming pared 8 bases from V and 1 base from J, leaving 6 bases between. CDR3 coding DNA: TGTGCCAGTGACAGGTCTGGGGCCAACGTCCTGACTTTC. Amino acid sequence: CASDRSGANVLTF.

This chain connects TRBV28 to TRBJ2-6; no reliable D call. V was cut by 3 bases and J by 1 base, with 4 bases left in between. This CDR3 is built from 14 residues. Looked up from germline, CDR1 is MDHEN and CDR2 is SYDVKM. The CDR3 DNA is TGTGCCAGCAGTTTCACGTCTGGGGCCAACGTCCTGACTTTC. Amino acids: CASSFTSGANVLTF.

The J gene is TRBJ2-7, the V gene TRBV5-1, with 7 bases fitting TRBD1. After removal of 1 base from V and 2 bases from J, the junction contained 3 bases not matched to a gene. The CDR3 has 14 residues. Germline CDR1 and CDR2: SGHRS and YFSETQ. The CDR3: CASSLNGQAYEQYF. The CDR3 DNA reads as TGCGCCAGCAGCTTGAACGGACAGGCCTACGAGCAGTACTTC.

The V and J genes are TRBV4-1 and TRBJ1-2; D gene uncertain. This CDR3 comprises 14 residues. Germline V gives CDR1 MGHRA, CDR2 YSYEKL. With 0 bases removed from V and 4 bases from J, the gap between germline ends came to 9 bases. The CDR3 DNA reads TGCGCCAGCAGCCAAGAGGTACAGCGCTATGGCTACACCTTC. Translation: CASSQEVQRYGYTF.

The rearrangement uses TRBV7-9 and TRBJ2-1; tentative D call: TRBD2 (5 bases). Per the germline V gene, CDR1 is SEHNR and CDR2 is FQNEAQ (reference sequence). This CDR3 comprises 16 residues. The V gene lost 2 bases and the J gene lost 5 bases, with 16 bases spanning the gap. CDR3 loop: CASSLYTDSKHNEQFF. The CDR3 nucleotides are TGTGCCAGCAGCTTATATACGGACTCCAAACACAATGAGCAGTTCTTC.

The V call is TRBV7-3, the J call TRBJ2-2, with a tentative D call TRBD1 (5 bases). This CDR3 contains 15 residues. Germline CDR1 is SGHTA and CDR2 is FQGTGA. Between the trimmed V and J ends, which lost 1 base and 5 bases, there was a span of 11 bases. The chain's CDR3 is CASSLIPQGTGELFF. The CDR3 DNA reads TGTGCCAGCAGCTTAATCCCCCAGGGTACCGGGGAGCTGTTTTTT.

The V gene is TRBV5-1, the J gene TRBJ2-2, with D possibly matching TRBD2 (6 bases). Germline CDR1 and CDR2: SGHRS and YFSETQ. CDR3 length: 14 residues. V was pared by 6 bases and J by 4 bases, with 13 bases between. The CDR3 protein is CASKQTRFTGELFF. CDR3 in DNA: TGCGCCAGCAAGCAGACTAGATTCACCGGGGAGCTGTTTTTT. Using reference TRBV5-1 and TRBJ2-2 for the parts outside the CDR3, the full variable domain is KAGVTQTPRYLIKTRGQQVTLSCSPISGHRSVSWYQQTPGQGLQFLFEYFSETQRNKGNFPGRFSGRQFSNSRSEMNVSTLELGDSALYLCASKQTRFTGELFFGEGSRLTVL.

This chain joins TRBV28 and TRBJ1-3, with D tentatively TRBD1 (6 bases). The germline V and J ends were trimmed by 3 bases and 0 bases, with 6 bases remaining between them. The CDR3 has 14 residues. Germline V gene data show CDR1 as MDHEN and CDR2 as SYDVKM. The CDR3 coding sequence is TGTGCCAGCAGTTTCAGGGGCTCTGGAAACACCATATATTTT. Translated, it gives CASSFRGSGNTIYF.

V is TRBV5-1 and J is TRBJ2-1; TRBD2 matches 11 bases. V gave up 0 bases and J gave up 8 bases; unmatched junction bases: 1. This CDR3 has 14 residues. Germline V gene lookup returns CDR1 SGHRS and CDR2 YFSETQ. Here the CDR3 reads CASSLGSGRDEQFF. The CDR3 region has the DNA TGCGCCAGCAGCTTGGGTAGCGGGAGGGATGAGCAGTTCTTC. The full variable domain, completed using reference TRBV5-1 and TRBJ2-1, is KAGVTQTPRYLIKTRGQQVTLSCSPISGHRSVSWYQQTPGQGLQFLFEYFSETQRNKGNFPGRFSGRQFSNSRSEMNVSTLELGDSALYLCASSLGSGRDEQFFGPGTRLTVL.

This clone was counted a few times. One end of the junction is discordant with germline, which a read error may explain. The rearrangement uses TRBV11-2 and TRBJ2-1; 9 bases map to TRBD1. The CDR3 sequence is 12 residues long. Germline V gives CDR1 SGHAT, CDR2 FQNNGV. The CDR3 is CASSLGTGVVVF. The CDR3 nucleotides are TGTGCCAGCAGCTTAGGGACAGGGGTGGTTGTCTTC.